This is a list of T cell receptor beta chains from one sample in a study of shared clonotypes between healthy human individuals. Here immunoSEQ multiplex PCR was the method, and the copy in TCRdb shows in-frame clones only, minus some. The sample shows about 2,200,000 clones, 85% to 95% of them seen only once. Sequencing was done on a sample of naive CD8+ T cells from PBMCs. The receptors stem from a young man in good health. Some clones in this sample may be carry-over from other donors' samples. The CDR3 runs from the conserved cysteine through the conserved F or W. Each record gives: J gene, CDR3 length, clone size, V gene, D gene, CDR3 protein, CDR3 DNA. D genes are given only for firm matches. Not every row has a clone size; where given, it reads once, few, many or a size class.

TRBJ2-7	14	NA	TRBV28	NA	CASSPHQDLYEQYF	TGTGCCAGCAGTCCCCACCAGGATCTCTACGAGCAGTACTTC
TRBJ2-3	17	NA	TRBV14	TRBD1	CASSPRPGQLLTDTQYF	TGTGCCAGCAGCCCGCGGCCGGGACAGTTACTCACAGATACGCAGTATTTT
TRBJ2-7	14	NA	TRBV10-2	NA	CASRPPGVSYEQYF	TGCGCCAGCAGACCCCCCGGGGTCTCCTACGAGCAGTACTTC
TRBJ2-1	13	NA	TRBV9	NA	CASSVGGGGEQFF	TGTGCCAGCAGCGTGGGGGGAGGAGGTGAGCAGTTCTTC
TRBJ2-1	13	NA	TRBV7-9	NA	CASSSTPSAEQFF	TGTGCCAGCAGCTCCACCCCTAGCGCTGAGCAGTTCTTC
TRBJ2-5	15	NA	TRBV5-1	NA	CASSLESGNQETQYF	TGCGCCAGCAGCTTGGAATCGGGGAACCAAGAGACCCAGTACTTC
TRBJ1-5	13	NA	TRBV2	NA	CASSKNNHQPQHF	TGTGCCAGCAGTAAGAACAACCATCAGCCCCAGCATTTT
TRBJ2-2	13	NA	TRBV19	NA	CAYRAPNTGELFF	TGTGCCTATCGGGCACCAAACACCGGGGAGCTGTTTTTT
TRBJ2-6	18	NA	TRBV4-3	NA	CASSQEAPGAPGANVLTF	TGCGCCAGCAGCCAAGAAGCCCCAGGGGCACCTGGGGCCAACGTCCTGACTTTC
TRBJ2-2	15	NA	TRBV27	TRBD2	CASRELAGGAGELFF	TGTGCCAGCCGCGAGCTAGCGGGAGGGGCCGGGGAGCTGTTTTTT
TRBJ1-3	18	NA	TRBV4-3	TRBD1	CASSQVGGEGNSGNTIYF	TGCGCCAGCAGCCAAGTAGGGGGCGAGGGGAACTCTGGAAACACCATATATTTT
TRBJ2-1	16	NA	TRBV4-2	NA	CASSQDLTVTTPEQFF	TGTGCCAGCAGCCAAGATCTAACTGTAACAACGCCTGAGCAGTTCTTC
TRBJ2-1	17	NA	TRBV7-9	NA	CASSLSAGVILYNEQFF	TGTGCCAGCAGCTTATCGGCCGGGGTGATCCTCTACAATGAGCAGTTCTTC
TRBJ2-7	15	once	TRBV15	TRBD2	CATSSLAGGRYEQYF	TGTGCCACCAGCTCGCTAGCGGGAGGAAGATACGAGCAGTACTTC
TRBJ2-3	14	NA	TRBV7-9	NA	CASRAGGSLDTQYF	TGTGCCAGCAGGGCCGGGGGATCTTTAGATACGCAGTATTTT
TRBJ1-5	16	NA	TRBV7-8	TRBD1	CASSLNSLTGKEPQHF	TGTGCCAGCAGCTTAAATAGCCTGACAGGGAAGGAGCCCCAGCATTTT
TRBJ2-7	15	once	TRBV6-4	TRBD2	CASSVIAGGIDEQYF	TGTGCCAGCAGTGTCATAGCGGGAGGAATAGACGAGCAGTACTTC
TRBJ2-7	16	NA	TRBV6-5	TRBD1	CASSYSVGQGTYEQYF	TGTGCCAGCAGTTACTCGGTTGGACAGGGAACCTACGAGCAGTACTTC
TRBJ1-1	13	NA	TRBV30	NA	CAWSGTENTEAFF	TGTGCCTGGAGTGGGACAGAGAACACTGAAGCTTTCTTT
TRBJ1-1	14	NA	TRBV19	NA	CASMLVGGRVEAFF	TGTGCCAGTATGCTGGTTGGGGGACGGGTTGAAGCTTTCTTT
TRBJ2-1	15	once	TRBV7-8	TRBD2	CASSATGGGYNEQFF	TGTGCCAGCAGCGCGACGGGCGGGGGCTACAATGAGCAGTTCTTC
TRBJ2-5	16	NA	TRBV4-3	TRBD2	CASSQDPGLAGETQYF	TGCGCCAGCAGCCAGGACCCGGGACTAGCGGGCGAGACCCAGTACTTC
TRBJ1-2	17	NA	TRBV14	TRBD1	CASSHIRDRGPNYGYTF	TGTGCCAGCAGCCATATCCGGGACAGGGGACCTAACTATGGCTACACCTTC
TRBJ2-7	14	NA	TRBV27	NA	CASSTREGLYEQYF	TGTGCCAGCAGTACCCGAGAGGGGCTTTACGAGCAGTACTTC